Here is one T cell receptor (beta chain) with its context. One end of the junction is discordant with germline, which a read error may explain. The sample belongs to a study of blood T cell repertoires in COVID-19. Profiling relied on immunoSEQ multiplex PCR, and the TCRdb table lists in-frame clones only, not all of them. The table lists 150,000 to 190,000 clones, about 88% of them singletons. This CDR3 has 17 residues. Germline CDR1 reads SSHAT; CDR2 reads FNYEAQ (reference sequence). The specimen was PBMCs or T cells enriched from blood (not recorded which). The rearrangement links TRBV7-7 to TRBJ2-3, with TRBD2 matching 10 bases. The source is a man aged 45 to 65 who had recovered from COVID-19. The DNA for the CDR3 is TGTGCTAGCAGCCCCAAGCTAGCGGGGGCCGGCACAGATACGCAGTATTTT. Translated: CASSPKLAGAGTDTQYF.